These 16 T cell receptor beta chains were all obtained from the same sample, sequenced in a study of cytomegalovirus exposure and HLA in healthy donors. The PCR was carried out with 60 Vbeta primers and 13 Jbeta primers. Profiled with immunoSEQ multiplex PCR; TCRdb holds only in-frame clones, not every one. The sample has around 140,000 clones; 75% to 80% are singletons. Sample: PBMCs. These TCRs come from a female donor in good health and CMV-seronegative.

CDR3 sequence (DNA): TGTGCCATCAATGGACAGGCTGGTCAGCCCCAGCATTTT. This codes for CAINGQAGQPQHF. The chain is built from TRBV10-3 and TRBJ1-5; 7 bases map to TRBD1. Germline CDR1 is ENHRY and CDR2 is SYGVKD. V lost 7 bases, J lost 6 bases, and 6 bases stayed unmatched. CDR3 length equals 13 residues.

The rearrangement uses TRBV10-2 and TRBJ2-7; 7 nucleotides agree with TRBD2. The V gene's germline CDR1 is WSHSY and CDR2 SAAADI. Trimming cost V 0 bases and J 3 bases; bases outside gene matches: 8. This CDR3 comprises 16 residues. Here the CDR3 DNA reads TGCGCCAGCAGTGAGTCGAATGTAGCGGGCGGCTACGAGCAGTACTTC. Translation gives CASSESNVAGGYEQYF.

V is TRBV7-3 and J is TRBJ1-2, with D perhaps TRBD1 (5 bases). In germline, CDR1 is SGHTA, CDR2 FQGTGA. Trimming took 5 bases from V and 8 from J, leaving 18 bases between them. The CDR3 has 14 residues. The CDR3 bases are TGTGCCAGCAGCCCGGGCCACGCGGGGGGAGGCTACACCTTC. It yields the protein CASSPGHAGGGYTF. Full variable domain (rest looked up from reference TRBV7-3 and TRBJ1-2): GAGVSQTPSNKVTEKGKYVELRCDPISGHTALYWYRQSLGQGPEFLIYFQGTGAADDSGLPNDRFFAVRPEGSVSTLKIQRTERGDSAVYLCASSPGHAGGGYTFGSGTRLTVV.

V gene TRBV7-3 combines with J gene TRBJ2-7; a possible D gene is TRBD2 (5 bases). Germline V gene sequence: CDR1 SGHTA, CDR2 FQGTGA. CDR3 length: 12 residues. V shed 4 bases and J shed 7 bases, with 11 bases lying between them. This CDR3 is CASSSPGNEQYF. The CDR3 nucleotides are TGTGCCAGCAGCTCACCCGGGAATGAGCAGTACTTC.

CDR3 nucleotides: TGTGCCAGCAGCTTAGGTGGGCAGGGCCTCTCCTACGAGCAGTACTTC. Encoded protein: CASSLGGQGLSYEQYF. This chain connects TRBV7-8 to TRBJ2-7, with D possibly matching TRBD1 (5 bases). The germline gives CDR1 SGHVS, CDR2 FQNEAQ. Trimming took off 1 base at V and 0 bases at J, with 13 bases between the two ends. This CDR3 contains 16 residues.

Of note for this clone: A much larger clone lies a single base off, so this may be a read error. This chain uses TRBV25-1 with TRBJ2-6; tentatively, D is TRBD1 (5 bases). The CDR3 covers 15 residues. The germline V and J ends were trimmed by 2 bases and 4 bases, with 9 bases remaining between them. CDR1 is MGHDK and CDR2 is SYGVNS in the germline V gene. CDR3 DNA sequence: TGTGCCAGCAGTGAAAGGGGCTCCGGGGCCAACGTCCTGACTTTC. It is translated as CASSERGSGANVLTF.

The rearrangement uses TRBV6-5 and TRBJ2-5; 7 bases are a match to TRBD1. TRBJ2-7 matches the DNA end more closely, so the J call is doubtful. CDR3 length: 14 amino acids. The germline gives CDR1 MNHEY, CDR2 SVGAGI. CDR3: CASSATGIAYEQYF. CDR3 nucleotides: TGTGCCAGCAGTGCGACAGGGATTGCCTACGAGCAGTACTTC.

This chain connects TRBV11-1 to TRBJ2-3, with 12 bases matching TRBD2. V trimming: 5 bases; J trimming: 2 bases; junction bases outside the gene matches: 5. The CDR3 is made up of 16 amino acids. From germline, CDR1 is SGHAT and CDR2 FQDESV (reference sequence). The CDR3 reads CASSELAGGSTDTQYF. Written as DNA, the CDR3 is TGTGCCAGCAGCGAACTAGCGGGGGGCTCCACAGATACGCAGTATTTT.

The gene calls are TRBV6-5 and TRBJ1-2, with D possibly TRBD1 on 5 matching bases. The ends were cut back, 8 bases at V and 7 bases at J, with 14 bases in the middle. CDR1 and CDR2 (germline): MNHEY, SVGAGI. The CDR3 totals 12 residues. The CDR3 region has the DNA TGTGCCAGCCTCAGGGTTGGCGGTGGCTACACCTTC. Amino acid sequence: CASLRVGGGYTF.

The chain employs TRBV5-1 and TRBJ2-3; the match to TRBD2 covers 8 bases. The CDR3 is 18 amino acids. CDR1 is SGHRS, CDR2 YFSETQ, per germline. With 4 bases clipped from V and 3 bases from J, the junction kept 16 bases outside the gene matches. In DNA, the CDR3 is TGCGCCAGCAGCCTGGCCGGGGGGGGCTGGGCTAAGACAGATACGCAGTATTTT. It specifies CASSLAGGGWAKTDTQYF.

The CDR3 DNA sequence: TGTGCCAGCGGTCGAGCGGAATACAATGAGCAGTTCTTC. Residues: CASGRAEYNEQFF. This chain links TRBV6-1 with TRBJ2-1; D may be TRBD2 (5 bases). V gave up 8 bases and J gave up 4 bases, with 12 bases separating them. Germline lookup yields CDR1 MNHNS and CDR2 SASEGT. The CDR3 is made up of 13 amino acids.

The rearrangement uses TRBV19 and TRBJ2-1, with 8 positions matching TRBD2. The CDR3 sequence is 14 residues long. The ends lost 8 bases at V and 7 bases at J; junction bases unmatched: 10. Germline CDR1 LNHDA, CDR2 SQIVND (reference sequence). CDR3 residues: CASSPSGQNNEQFF. In DNA, the CDR3 is TGTGCCAGTTCCCCTAGCGGGCAGAATAATGAGCAGTTCTTC.

The chain carries TRBV29-1 and TRBJ2-1; maybe TRBD2 (5 bases). V was clipped by 0 bases and J by 12 bases, with 15 bases between them. Germline lookup yields CDR1 SQVTM and CDR2 ANQGSEA. The CDR3 has 13 amino acids. The CDR3 bases are TGCAGCGTTGAAGATCTTGTTCGGGGATCGCAGTTCTTC. Protein: CSVEDLVRGSQFF.

The chain uses TRBV15 and TRBJ2-7; 9 bases agree with TRBD1. The CDR3 extends over 16 amino acids. Trimming cost V 6 bases and J 2 bases; bases outside gene matches: 11. The germline CDR1 and CDR2 sequences are LNHNV and YYDKDF (reference sequence). CDR3 amino acids: CATSPRPGTGTYEQYF. In nucleotides, the CDR3 is TGTGCCACCAGTCCAAGGCCCGGGACAGGGACCTACGAGCAGTACTTC.

The chain is built from TRBV2 and TRBJ1-1, with TRBD1 matching 8 bases. Trimming at V came to 5 bases and at J to 11 bases, leaving 7 bases not matched to a gene. Germline V gene lookup returns CDR1 SNHLY and CDR2 FYNNEI. The CDR3 totals 12 residues. CDR3 loop: CASSPDRVSAFF. As DNA, the CDR3 is TGTGCCAGCAGTCCGGACAGGGTGAGTGCTTTCTTT.

The chain couples TRBV7-2 to TRBJ2-7; TRBD2 agrees at 8 bases. V lost 5 bases and J lost 6; bases outside the gene matches: 12. This CDR3 region has 15 residues. Germline CDR1 reads SGHTA; CDR2 reads FQGNSA. Here the CDR3 reads CASSIGLALPSEQYF. As DNA, the CDR3 is TGTGCCAGCAGCATCGGACTAGCCCTACCTTCCGAGCAGTACTTC.